This is a list of T cell receptor beta chains from one sample in a study of blood T cells in healthy people across ages. TCRdb reprocessed the 5' RACE reads with MiXCR, giving one entry per CDR3 protein. The sample holds roughly 800,000 distinct CDR3 sequences, around 25% seen once. These data are also associated with another study on T cells of mothers and their children.

The material sequenced was blood. Receptors were obtained from a boy aged 5-17 years in good health. Each CDR3 is given with its conserved first and last residue. Fields, in order: V gene, clone size, J gene, CDR3 length, D gene, CDR3 protein, CDR3 DNA. D genes are given only for firm matches. Expanded clones are given a class, and other clones once, few, many or no size at all.

v_gene: TRBV5-1
abundance: -
j_gene: TRBJ1-4
len: 13
d_gene: -
CDR3aa: CASSFSDSEKLFF
CDR3nt: TGCGCCAGCAGCTTTTCGGACAGCGAAAAACTGTTTTTT

v_gene: TRBV12-3/TRBV12-4
abundance: -
j_gene: TRBJ2-5
len: 15
d_gene: TRBD1
CDR3aa: CASGDSGGYQETQYF
CDR3nt: TGTGCCAGCGGGGACAGCGGAGGTTACCAAGAGACCCAGTACTTC

v_gene: TRBV11-2
abundance: -
j_gene: TRBJ2-7
len: 14
d_gene: TRBD1
CDR3aa: CASSLEGQLNEQYF
CDR3nt: TGTGCCAGCAGCTTAGAGGGACAGCTCAACGAGCAGTACTTC

v_gene: TRBV7-2
abundance: many
j_gene: TRBJ2-1
len: 15
d_gene: TRBD2
CDR3aa: CASSLGGGGYNEQFF
CDR3nt: TGTGCCAGCAGCTTAGGTGGCGGGGGGTACAATGAGCAGTTCTTC

v_gene: TRBV4-1
abundance: few
j_gene: TRBJ1-5
len: 15
d_gene: TRBD1
CDR3aa: CASSLRDRGQQPQHF
CDR3nt: TGCGCCAGCAGCCTCCGGGACAGGGGGCAACAGCCCCAGCATTTT

v_gene: TRBV5-1
abundance: -
j_gene: TRBJ2-3
len: 17
d_gene: TRBD2
CDR3aa: CASSLAASSGGADTQYF
CDR3nt: TGCGCCAGCAGCTTGGCCGCCTCTAGCGGAGGTGCAGATACGCAGTATTTT

v_gene: TRBV9
abundance: -
j_gene: TRBJ2-1
len: 15
d_gene: -
CDR3aa: CASSAEGGSYNEQFF
CDR3nt: TGTGCCAGCAGCGCCGAGGGGGGCTCCTACAATGAGCAGTTCTTC

v_gene: TRBV21-1
abundance: -
j_gene: TRBJ1-5
len: 15
d_gene: -
CDR3aa: CAGNRGATLNRPQHF
CDR3nt: TGTGCCGGCAACAGGGGAGCAACGTTAAATCGGCCCCAGCATTTT

v_gene: TRBV20-1
abundance: -
j_gene: TRBJ2-5
len: 14
d_gene: -
CDR3aa: CSARDLRGSETQYF
CDR3nt: TGCAGTGCTAGAGATCTCAGGGGTTCAGAGACCCAGTACTTC

v_gene: TRBV2
abundance: -
j_gene: TRBJ2-3
len: 14
d_gene: TRBD2
CDR3aa: CASKTGGVTDTQYF
CDR3nt: TGTGCCAGCAAGACGGGAGGAGTCACTGATACGCAGTATTTT

v_gene: TRBV10-3
abundance: few
j_gene: TRBJ1-5
len: 14
d_gene: -
CDR3aa: CAISEQEDNQPQHF
CDR3nt: TGTGCCATCAGTGAACAGGAAGACAATCAGCCCCAGCATTTT

v_gene: TRBV11-3
abundance: few
j_gene: TRBJ2-3
len: 14
d_gene: -
CDR3aa: CASSLQWTPDTQYF
CDR3nt: TGTGCCAGCAGCTTACAGTGGACCCCAGATACGCAGTATTTT

v_gene: TRBV3-1
abundance: many
j_gene: TRBJ1-5
len: 14
d_gene: -
CDR3aa: CASSQERGIGPQHF
CDR3nt: TGTGCCAGCAGCCAAGAGAGGGGGATTGGGCCCCAGCATTTT

v_gene: TRBV25-1
abundance: -
j_gene: TRBJ2-1
len: 11
d_gene: -
CDR3aa: CASSESSEQFF
CDR3nt: TGTGCCAGCAGTGAATCTAGTGAGCAGTTCTTC

v_gene: TRBV21-1
abundance: -
j_gene: TRBJ2-6
len: 19
d_gene: -
CDR3aa: CASSKVTGVMGSGANVLTF
CDR3nt: TGTGCCAGCAGCAAAGTTACGGGGGTTATGGGCTCTGGGGCCAACGTCCTGACTTTC

v_gene: TRBV6-2/TRBV6-3
abundance: -
j_gene: TRBJ2-7
len: 14
d_gene: -
CDR3aa: CASSYSSAPYEQYF
CDR3nt: TGTGCCAGCAGTTACTCGAGTGCTCCCTACGAGCAGTACTTC

v_gene: TRBV5-1
abundance: -
j_gene: TRBJ2-7
len: 19
d_gene: TRBD1
CDR3aa: CASSPYNYPGTGVFHEQYF
CDR3nt: TGCGCCAGCAGCCCGTATAACTACCCCGGGACAGGGGTCTTCCACGAGCAGTACTTC

v_gene: TRBV19
abundance: -
j_gene: TRBJ2-5
len: 14
d_gene: -
CDR3aa: CASRTPGEKETQYF
CDR3nt: TGTGCCAGTAGAACCCCGGGCGAGAAAGAGACCCAGTACTTC

v_gene: TRBV7-2
abundance: few
j_gene: TRBJ2-3
len: 16
d_gene: TRBD2
CDR3aa: CASSGGSGGQADTQYF
CDR3nt: TGTGCCAGCAGCGGGGGGTCGGGGGGGCAAGCAGATACGCAGTATTTT

v_gene: TRBV7-6
abundance: few
j_gene: TRBJ2-3
len: 15
d_gene: TRBD2
CDR3aa: CASSFTSGSTDTQYF
CDR3nt: TGTGCCAGCAGCTTTACTAGCGGGAGTACAGATACGCAGTATTTT

v_gene: TRBV10-2
abundance: -
j_gene: TRBJ1-1
len: 13
d_gene: -
CDR3aa: CASIPGQGSEAFF
CDR3nt: TGCGCCAGCATTCCGGGACAAGGTTCTGAAGCTTTCTTT

v_gene: TRBV5-1
abundance: -
j_gene: TRBJ2-7
len: 14
d_gene: TRBD2
CDR3aa: CASSVSGDTYEQYF
CDR3nt: TGCGCCAGCAGTGTTAGCGGGGACACCTACGAGCAGTACTTC

v_gene: TRBV28
abundance: -
j_gene: TRBJ1-4
len: 16
d_gene: TRBD1
CDR3aa: CASSLLDRGSNEKLFF
CDR3nt: TGTGCCAGCAGTTTACTAGACAGGGGGTCAAATGAAAAACTGTTTTTT

v_gene: TRBV6-9
abundance: -
j_gene: TRBJ2-5
len: 15
d_gene: -
CDR3aa: CASSYSGALVETQYF
CDR3nt: TGTGCCAGCAGTTATTCAGGGGCCCTAGTGGAGACCCAGTACTTC

v_gene: TRBV29-1
abundance: -
j_gene: TRBJ1-2
len: 13
d_gene: -
CDR3aa: CSVRGLTNYGYTF
CDR3nt: TGCAGCGTAAGAGGACTGACTAACTATGGCTACACCTTC

v_gene: TRBV10-3
abundance: -
j_gene: TRBJ2-5
len: 15
d_gene: -
CDR3aa: CAISELWGAQETQYF
CDR3nt: TGTGCCATCAGTGAGTTGTGGGGGGCCCAAGAGACCCAGTACTTC

v_gene: TRBV20-1
abundance: few
j_gene: TRBJ2-1
len: 14
d_gene: TRBD2
CDR3aa: CSANRLAGLGEQFF
CDR3nt: TGCAGTGCTAACCGACTAGCGGGATTGGGTGAGCAGTTCTTC

v_gene: TRBV11-2
abundance: -
j_gene: TRBJ2-1
len: 16
d_gene: TRBD2
CDR3aa: CASSLSGTSEFRKQFF
CDR3nt: TGTGCCAGCAGCTTATCCGGGACTAGTGAATTCCGGAAGCAGTTCTTC

v_gene: TRBV4-2
abundance: -
j_gene: TRBJ2-1
len: 14
d_gene: TRBD2
CDR3aa: CASKRGDAYNEQFF
CDR3nt: TGTGCCAGCAAGCGGGGGGACGCCTACAATGAGCAGTTCTTC

v_gene: TRBV6-2/TRBV6-3
abundance: -
j_gene: TRBJ2-5
len: 11
d_gene: -
CDR3aa: CASTQGGTQYF
CDR3nt: TGTGCCAGCACCCAAGGGGGGACCCAGTACTTC